Shown below are 2 T cell receptor beta chains from a single sample sequenced in a study of T cell clones after liver transplantation (dated by TCRdb to the late 2010s). The library was prepared using the immunoSEQ multiplex PCR assay. Imported from immuneACCESS, the table was reduced by TCRdb to in-frame sequences with V and J called. These copies leave out some clones; in studies compared against another copy, an unresolved V gene accounts for under half, and the cause of the remainder is not known. In this sample the table shows just over 80,000 clones, roughly 85% of which occur a single time. The top ten hold approximately 0.45% of the sample. The specimen comprised CD4+ T cells from blood, sampled 45 to 46 months after liver transplant. These receptor sequences come from a human patient who received a liver transplant. In patients who had a transplant, some T cells may come from the graft donor.

This rearrangement joins TRBV10-3 to TRBJ1-3, with D maybe TRBD1 (5 bases). CDR3 length: 17 residues. V was cut by 5 bases and J by 0 bases, with 17 bases left in between. Germline CDR1 and CDR2: ENHRY and SYGVKD. The CDR3 bases are TGTGCCATCAGTAAGGAACTTGGGGGGGGCTCTGGAAACACCATATATTTT. Translation: CAISKELGGGSGNTIYF.

The V and J genes are TRBV18 and TRBJ2-3; D is possibly TRBD2 (7 bases). Looked up from germline, CDR1 is KGHSH and CDR2 is LQKENI. Trimming shortened V by 1 base and J by 2 bases, and 13 bases separated the two germline ends. This CDR3 region has 16 residues. The CDR3 sequence: CASSPRGGANTDTQYF. DNA of the CDR3: TGTGCCAGCTCACCACGAGGGGGGGCGAACACAGATACGCAGTATTTT.